This T cell receptor (beta chain) was profiled in a study of T cell responses to AZD1222 COVID-19 vaccine. Findings of the study overall: Repertoire collection took place solely once the T cell response had peaked. Spike-specific TCR breadth and depth grew following two AZD1222 doses.

Profiling relied on immunoSEQ multiplex PCR, and the TCRdb table lists in-frame clones only, not all of them. The sample contains around 140,000 clones, 91% of which appear only once. For this clone: As yet, its antigen is unknown.

The TCR originated in an adult who received the AZD1222 COVID-19 vaccine. The material was peripheral blood, obtained 28 days after the second AZD1222 dose.

This chain's CDR3 is CASSQVSSGTGGYTF. For the CDR3, the DNA is TGTGCCAGCAGCCAAGTTTCCTCAGGGACCGGAGGCTACACCTTC. The chain joins TRBV4-2 to TRBJ1-2; tentatively, D is TRBD1 (5 bases). With 1 base removed from V and 8 bases from J, the gap between germline ends came to 17 bases. The germline gives CDR1 LGHNA, CDR2 YNFKEQ. This CDR3 contains 15 residues.